This T cell receptor (beta chain) was observed in a study of shared T cell receptors in the human thymus. The ends lost 4 bases at V and 1 base at J; junction bases unmatched: 8. CDR3 length: 15 amino acids. Germline CDR1 reads GTSNPN; CDR2 reads SVGIG (reference sequence). The method was immunoSEQ multiplex PCR; TCRdb's version includes in-frame clones alone and lacks a portion of them. The sample shows 640,000 or so clones, roughly 86% of them seen only once. The sample was also linked to a second study, of human thymus T cells. That source notes: Congenital heart defects were the reason for the corrective surgery that the donors, healthy Finnish infants, were having. The thymus tissue came from resections taken during corrective heart surgery. Apparent bias marked the V and J gene usage of thymic and blood repertoires. Related research described strongly overlapping thymic repertoires in unrelated people.

This sequence was found in a boy in the first two years of life with a congenital heart defect. V gene TRBV30 combines with J gene TRBJ2-3; TRBD1 agrees at 7 bases. Material for sequencing was thymocytes. The CDR3 region is CAWNLRDRGTDTQYF. The CDR3 DNA reads as TGTGCCTGGAACCTCCGGGACAGAGGCACAGATACGCAGTATTTT.